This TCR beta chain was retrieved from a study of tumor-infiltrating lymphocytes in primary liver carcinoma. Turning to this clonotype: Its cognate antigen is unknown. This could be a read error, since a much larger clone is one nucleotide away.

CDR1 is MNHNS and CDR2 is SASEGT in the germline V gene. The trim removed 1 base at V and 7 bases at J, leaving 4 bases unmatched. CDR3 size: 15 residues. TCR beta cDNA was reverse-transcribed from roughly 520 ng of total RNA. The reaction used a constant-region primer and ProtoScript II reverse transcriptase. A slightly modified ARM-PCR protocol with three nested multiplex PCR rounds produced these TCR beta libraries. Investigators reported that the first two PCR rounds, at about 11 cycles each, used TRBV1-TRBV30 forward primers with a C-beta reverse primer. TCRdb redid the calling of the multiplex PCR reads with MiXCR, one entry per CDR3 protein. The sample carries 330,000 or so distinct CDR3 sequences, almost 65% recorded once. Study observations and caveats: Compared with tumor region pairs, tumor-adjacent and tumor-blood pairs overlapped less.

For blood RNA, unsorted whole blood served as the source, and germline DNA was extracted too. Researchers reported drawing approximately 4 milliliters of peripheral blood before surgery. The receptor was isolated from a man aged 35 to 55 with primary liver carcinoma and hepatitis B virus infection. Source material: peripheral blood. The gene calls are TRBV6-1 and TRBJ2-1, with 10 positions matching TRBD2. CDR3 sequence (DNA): TGTGCCAGCAGTGAAGATGCTAGCGGGAGAAATGAGCAGTTCTTC. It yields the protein CASSEDASGRNEQFF.